This TCR beta chain originates from a study of blood T cell repertoires in COVID-19. CDR3 length equals 13 residues. Trimming cost V 8 bases and J 3 bases, with 12 bases left between them. Patients from Seattle were sampled longitudinally, starting during active infection. As processed by the authors: Reference gene primer amplification in the assay estimated nucleated cell counts. Measured with immunoSEQ multiplex PCR; TCRdb has only the in-frame clones, and not every one. V, J and clone size are those of that table, while D and trimming were read from the DNA. The data show hundreds of thousands of clones, with approximately 89% seen just once and 1.8% held by the top ten.

This chain links TRBV6-7 with TRBJ2-3, with D maybe TRBD1 (5 bases). TRBV6-7 is noted as an ORF with a role that remains uncertain. Sequenced material: peripheral blood. The clonotype was recovered from a woman aged 25 to 45 with COVID-19, enrolled during active disease. The CDR3 DNA follows: TGTGCCAGCTCCCCCAGGGTTACAGATACGCAGTATTTT. This gives the protein CASSPRVTDTQYF.